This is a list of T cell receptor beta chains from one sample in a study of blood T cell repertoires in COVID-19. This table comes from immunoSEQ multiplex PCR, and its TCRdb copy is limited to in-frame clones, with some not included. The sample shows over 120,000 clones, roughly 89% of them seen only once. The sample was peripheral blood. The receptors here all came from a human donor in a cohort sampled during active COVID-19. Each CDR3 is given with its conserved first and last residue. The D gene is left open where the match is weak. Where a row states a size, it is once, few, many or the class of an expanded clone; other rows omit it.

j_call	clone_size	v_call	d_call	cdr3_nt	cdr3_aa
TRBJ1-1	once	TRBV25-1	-	TGTGCCAGCAGTCCACCACAGGGTCCTGAAGCTTTCTTT	CASSPPQGPEAFF
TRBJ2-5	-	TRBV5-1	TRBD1	TGCGCCAGCACCCAGACAGGGAATGAAGAGACCCAGTACTTC	CASTQTGNEETQYF
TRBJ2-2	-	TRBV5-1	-	TGCGCCAGCAGCTCCGCCTCCGGGACAAGAACCGGGGAGCTGTTTTTT	CASSSASGTRTGELFF
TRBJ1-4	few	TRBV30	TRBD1	TGTGCCTGGAGTGCTAGGACAGGGGGCAATGAAAAACTGTTTTTT	CAWSARTGGNEKLFF
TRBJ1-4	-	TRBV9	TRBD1	TGTGCCAGCAGCCCGCCCCCCACAGGGGGCGCGGGTGAAAAACTGTTTTTT	CASSPPPTGGAGEKLFF
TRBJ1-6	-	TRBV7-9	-	TGTGCCAGCAGCTTAGGTGGGGCCATGAGCTCCTATAATTCACCCCTCCACTTT	CASSLGGAMSSYNSPLHF
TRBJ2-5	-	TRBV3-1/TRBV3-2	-	TGTGCCAGCAGCCAGGGACACGTACAAGAGACCCAGTACTTC	CASSQGHVQETQYF
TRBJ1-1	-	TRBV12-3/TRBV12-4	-	TGTGCCAGCACCAGAACGGGATACACTGAAGCTTTCTTT	CASTRTGYTEAFF
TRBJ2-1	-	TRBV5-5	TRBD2	TGTGCCAGCAGCTTCCGCCATTCGGGGGGCAATGAGCAGTTCTTC	CASSFRHSGGNEQFF
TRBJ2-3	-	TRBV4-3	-	TGCGCCAGCAGCCAAGATCCGCGGGGTACAGATACGCAGTATTTT	CASSQDPRGTDTQYF
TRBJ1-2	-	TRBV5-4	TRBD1	TGTGCCAGCAGCTCAATCCGGGACAGAGACGAGTATGGCTACACCTTC	CASSSIRDRDEYGYTF
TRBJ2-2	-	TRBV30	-	TGTGCCTGGAGTCTACTCACCGGGGAGCTGTTTTTT	CAWSLLTGELFF
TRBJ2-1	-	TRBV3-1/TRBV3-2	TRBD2	TGTGCCAGCAGCCTCCCGACTAGCGGATCCTACAATGAGCAGTTCTTC	CASSLPTSGSYNEQFF
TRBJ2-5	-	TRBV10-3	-	TGTGCCATCAGTGAGCGGACAGCTCAAGAGACCCAGTACTTC	CAISERTAQETQYF
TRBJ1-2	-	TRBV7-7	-	TGTGCTAGCAGCTCAGAGGGAGGTTCCTATGGCTACACCTTC	CASSSEGGSYGYTF
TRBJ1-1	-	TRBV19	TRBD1	TGTGCCAGTACCGAAGAAAGGGACAGGTACATGAACACTGAAGCTTTCTTT	CASTEERDRYMNTEAFF
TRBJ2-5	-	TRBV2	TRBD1	TGTGCCAGCAGCCCGGGACAGGGCAGCCAAGAGACCCAGTACTTC	CASSPGQGSQETQYF
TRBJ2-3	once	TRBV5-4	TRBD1	TGTGCCAGCAAACGGGACAGATCTAGCACAGATACGCAGTATTTT	CASKRDRSSTDTQYF
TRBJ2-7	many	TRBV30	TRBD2	TGTGCCTGGAGTGTACCCCCCCGACTAGCGCGGACCTACGAGCAGTACTTC	CAWSVPPRLARTYEQYF
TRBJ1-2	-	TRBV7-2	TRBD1	TGTGCCAGCAGCTTAGTGTCTTGGACAGGGGATGAGCAATATGGCTACACCTTC	CASSLVSWTGDEQYGYTF
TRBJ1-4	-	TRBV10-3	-	TGTGCCATCAGTGGGGGCAGGCCTAATGAAAAACTGTTTTTT	CAISGGRPNEKLFF
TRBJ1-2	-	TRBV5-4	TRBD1	TGTGCCAGCAGCCAAGGACAGGCTTATGGCTACACCTTC	CASSQGQAYGYTF
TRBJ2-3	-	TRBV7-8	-	TGTGCCACAGGAAAGGCGGGGTTTACAGATACGCAGTATTTT	CATGKAGFTDTQYF
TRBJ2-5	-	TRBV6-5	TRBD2	TGTGCCAGCAGCCCAAGGGCAGGGAGGGGAGAGACCCAGTACTTC	CASSPRAGRGETQYF
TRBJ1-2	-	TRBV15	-	TGTGCCACCAGCAGAAGCCGGACTTCTAACTATGGCTACACCTTC	CATSRSRTSNYGYTF
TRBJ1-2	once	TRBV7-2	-	TGTGCCAGCAGCTTGAGAGATTTTCGCTATGGCTACACCTTC	CASSLRDFRYGYTF
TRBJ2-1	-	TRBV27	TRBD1	TGTGCCAGCAGTTTAAGGGCGGACAGGGTAACCTACAATGAGCAGTTCTTC	CASSLRADRVTYNEQFF
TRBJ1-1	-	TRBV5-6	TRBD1	TGTGCCAGCAGCCAACTGGCCGGGACAGGGGACACTGAAGCTTTCTTT	CASSQLAGTGDTEAFF
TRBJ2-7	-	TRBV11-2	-	TGTGCCAGCAGCTTAGCCACCCGGGACTTTCCCTACGAGCAGTACTTC	CASSLATRDFPYEQYF
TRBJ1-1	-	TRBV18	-	TGTGCCAGCTCATCACAGGGACGGGGGATGAACACTGAAGCTTTCTTT	CASSSQGRGMNTEAFF
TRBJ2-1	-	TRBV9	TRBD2	TGTGCCAGCAGCGTAGAGCGGGGGGACTACAATGAGCAGTTCTTC	CASSVERGDYNEQFF
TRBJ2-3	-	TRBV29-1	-	TGCAGCGTTGAAGGGACAGGGAGGGGCACAGATACGCAGTATTTT	CSVEGTGRGTDTQYF
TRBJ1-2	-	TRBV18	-	TGTGCCAGCTCACCTTCCTCCGACAGTTTGGACGGCTACACCTTC	CASSPSSDSLDGYTF
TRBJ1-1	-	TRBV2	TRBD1	TGTGCCAGCAGTGTCTCCCGGGACAGCAAGCTTTTGTTCACTGAAGCTTTCTTT	CASSVSRDSKLLFTEAFF
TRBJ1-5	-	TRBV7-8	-	TGTGCCAGCAGCTTAGCGGCGGGGAATCAGCCCCAGCATTTT	CASSLAAGNQPQHF
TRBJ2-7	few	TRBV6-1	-	TGTGCCAGCAGTGAGCTCAGGGCCTACGAGCAGTACTTC	CASSELRAYEQYF
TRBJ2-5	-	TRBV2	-	TGTGCCAGCAGCGACAGGCAAGAGACCCAGTACTTC	CASSDRQETQYF
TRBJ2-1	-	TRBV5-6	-	TGTGCCAGCAGTCTCCAAGGGCTAGCGCGGGGCAATGAGCAGTTCTTC	CASSLQGLARGNEQFF
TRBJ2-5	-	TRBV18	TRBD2	TGTGCCAGCTCACCACCGGGACTAGCGGCGGGAGAGACCCAGTACTTC	CASSPPGLAAGETQYF
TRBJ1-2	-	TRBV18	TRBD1	TGTGCCAGCTCACCTCCGGGACAGGGGGTAGAGGGCTACACCTTC	CASSPPGQGVEGYTF
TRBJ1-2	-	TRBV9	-	TGTGCCAGCAGCGTAGACAGCTTCGGTGGCTACACCTTC	CASSVDSFGGYTF
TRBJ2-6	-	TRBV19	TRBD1	TGTGCCAGTAGTAAACAGGGGGCGGCCAACGTCCTGACTTTC	CASSKQGAANVLTF
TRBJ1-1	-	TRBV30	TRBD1	TGTGCCTGGAGTGAGCAGGGGGCGATCGACACTGAAGCTTTCTTT	CAWSEQGAIDTEAFF
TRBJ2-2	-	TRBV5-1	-	TGCGCCAGCAGCTTGGGGCAGGGACTGGGCACCGGGGAGCTGTTTTTT	CASSLGQGLGTGELFF
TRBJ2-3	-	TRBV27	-	TGTGCCAGCAGTGATTTAGGGGGGGGCGTAAATACGCAGTATTTT	CASSDLGGGVNTQYF
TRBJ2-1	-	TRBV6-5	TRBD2	TGTGCCAGCAAGGCGGGGGGGAACTACAATGAGCAGTTCTTC	CASKAGGNYNEQFF
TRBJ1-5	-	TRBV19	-	TGTGCCAGTAGCAGCCCAACGGCCTGGGAGGTAATCTCCTCCCAGCATTTT	CASSSPTAWEVISSQHF
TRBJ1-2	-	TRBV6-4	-	TGTGCCAGCAGTTTCCGGACAGTTAACTATGGCTACACCTTC	CASSFRTVNYGYTF
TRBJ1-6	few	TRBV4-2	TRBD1	TGTGCCAGCAGCGCAACAGGGGATTCACCCCTCCACTTT	CASSATGDSPLHF
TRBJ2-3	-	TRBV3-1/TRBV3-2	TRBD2	TGTGCCAGCAGCCAAATTATAGCGGGACACCAACCCAGCACAGATACGCAGTATTTT	CASSQIIAGHQPSTDTQYF
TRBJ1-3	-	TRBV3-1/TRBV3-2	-	TGTGCCAGCAGTACTACGGTGTATTTT	CASSTTVYF
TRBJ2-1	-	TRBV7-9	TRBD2	TGTGCCAGCAGCTTAGCGCCGCGGGGGTACAATGAGCAGTTCTTC	CASSLAPRGYNEQFF
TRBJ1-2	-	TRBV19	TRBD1	TGTGCCAGTAGTATGGGGACCGACAGGGGGCTTGCTGGCTACACCTTC	CASSMGTDRGLAGYTF
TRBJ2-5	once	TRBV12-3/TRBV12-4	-	TGTGCCAGCAGTTTGCGGGAGACCCAGTACTTC	CASSLRETQYF
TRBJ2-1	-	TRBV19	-	TGTGCCAGTAGTAGAACCGGGACATTGAATGAGCAGTTCTTC	CASSRTGTLNEQFF